The clone carrying this T cell receptor (beta chain) was counted many times. As yet, its antigen is unknown. The data were taken from a study of T-cell reconstitution after alpha-beta-depleted transplantation in children. This sample's TCRbeta library carried unique molecular identifier barcodes. Via MiXCR, TCRdb re-called the PCR reads, giving one row per CDR3 protein. The table lists 200,000 or so distinct CDR3 sequences, roughly 6% of them singletons. The trim removed 5 bases at V and 4 bases at J, leaving 8 bases unmatched. Germline loops: CDR1 MGHRA, CDR2 YSYEKL. This CDR3 contains 15 residues. Study results and limitations: One year post-transplant, T-cell counts and diversity were largely derived from T cells produced anew. Surviving recipient T cells and thymic progenitors produced the high day-60 TCRbeta diversity seen in some patients.

This specimen consisted of PBMCs, obtained before TCRalphabeta/CD19-depleted stem cell transplant. The chain has TRBV4-1 and TRBJ2-7; TRBD2 matches at 10 bases. This sequence originates from a girl under three years old with combined immunodeficiency, due to receive a stem cell transplant. In DNA, the CDR3 is TGCGCCAGCAGCGGCGGGGCTAGCGGGGGATACGAGCAGTACTTC. Protein product: CASSGGASGGYEQYF.